The 29 T cell receptor beta chains presented below share a single source sample, sequenced in a study of identical twins. TCRdb reprocessed the 5' RACE reads with MiXCR, giving one entry per CDR3 protein. Among 100,000 or so distinct CDR3 sequences listed, 5.5% to 7% were seen once. Sequenced: memory T cells sorted from blood. These receptors were obtained from a woman aged 45-59 years in good health.

This clonotype was observed at least ten times. This chain joins TRBV3-1 and TRBJ2-7; D unresolved. Trimming pared 1 base from V and 5 bases from J, leaving 3 bases between. CDR1 is LGHDT, CDR2 YNNKEL, per germline (reference sequence). The CDR3 is 11 residues long. This CDR3 reads CASSQVNEQYF. For the CDR3, the DNA is TGTGCCAGCAGCCAAGTAAACGAGCAGTACTTC.

This clonotype was found many times. This rearrangement joins TRBV27 to TRBJ2-3; D remains unclear. V lost 7 bases and J 2 bases, leaving 13 bases between the germline ends. Looked up from germline, CDR1 is MNHEY and CDR2 is SMNVEV (reference sequence). The CDR3 has 14 amino acids. In DNA form, the CDR3 reads TGTGCCAGCACCACATTAGAGGCCACAGATACGCAGTATTTT. Translation: CASTTLEATDTQYF.

This clonotype was seen ten or more times. This chain connects TRBV20-1 to TRBJ2-1; 7 nucleotides align to TRBD1. The germline CDR1 and CDR2 sequences are DFQATT and SNEGSKA (reference sequence). This CDR3 is 16 amino acids long. The V segment lost 6 bases and the J segment 2 bases; nucleotides outside the gene matches: 13. In DNA form, the CDR3 reads TGCAGTGCCGTGTCCTCACAGGGGCATGCCTACAATGAGCAGTTCTTC. Translated, it gives CSAVSSQGHAYNEQFF.

This clonotype has ten or more counts. The V and J genes are TRBV5-1 and TRBJ1-1, with a weak D call TRBD1 (5 bases). Trimming removed 0 bases from V and 11 bases from J, with 11 bases in between. Germline-derived CDR1 and CDR2 are SGHRS and YFSETQ. CDR3 length: 12 residues. CDR3 region: CASSLAEGEAFF. The CDR3 coding sequence is TGCGCCAGCAGCTTGGCCGAAGGGGAGGCTTTCTTT.

This clonotype came up many times. The chain carries TRBV4-2 and TRBJ2-3; D is unresolved. Looked up from germline, CDR1 is LGHNA and CDR2 is YNFKEQ. This CDR3 contains 17 residues. V was clipped by 4 bases and J by 2 bases, with 19 bases between them. The CDR3 DNA is TGTGCCAGCAGCCGTAGGTCAGCCGGGCATTCCACAGATACGCAGTATTTT. This sequence encodes CASSRRSAGHSTDTQYF.

The table lists this clonotype with many counts. V and J are TRBV5-6 and TRBJ1-1, with 7 nucleotides matching TRBD1. The CDR3 consists of 14 residues. Trimming removed 2 bases from V and 4 bases from J; junction bases left unmatched: 5. Germline CDR1 is SGHDT and CDR2 is YYEEEE. CDR3 nucleotides: TGTGCCAGCAGCTTTCCGGGACAGTTCACTGAAGCTTTCTTT. As protein: CASSFPGQFTEAFF.

This sequence joins TRBV29-1 and TRBJ2-3, with no clear D. The ends were cut back, 2 bases at V and 7 bases at J, with 7 bases in the middle. The CDR3 covers 11 residues. Germline CDR1 and CDR2: SQVTM and ANQGSEA. This CDR3 is CSVELGYTQYF. CDR3 nucleotides: TGCAGCGTTGAATTGGGATATACGCAGTATTTT.

This clonotype was seen many times. The chain couples TRBV2 to TRBJ2-7; tentatively, D is TRBD2 (6 bases). This CDR3 has 16 residues. Germline CDR1 and CDR2: SNHLY and FYNNEI. The ends were cut back, 0 bases at V and 6 bases at J, with 18 bases in the middle. The CDR3 spells CASSEALLGWGVEQYF. In DNA form, the CDR3 reads TGTGCCAGCAGTGAAGCGCTTCTAGGCTGGGGGGTCGAGCAGTACTTC. The variable domain in full, with the rest retrieved from reference TRBV2 and TRBJ2-7, is EPEVTQTPSHQVTQMGQEVILRCVPISNHLYFYWYRQILGQKVEFLVSFYNNEISEKSEIFDDQFSVERPDGSNFTLKIRSTKLEDSAMYFCASSEALLGWGVEQYFGPGTRLTVT.

This sequence joins TRBV3-1 and TRBJ2-7; D remains unclear. The CDR3 extends over 12 amino acids. V was shortened by 4 bases and J by 2 bases, with 6 bases between the two germline ends. CDR1 LGHDT and CDR2 YNNKEL come from the germline V gene (reference sequence). Written as DNA, the CDR3 is TGTGCCAGCAGCCCTGACACCTACGAGCAGTACTTC. Amino acid sequence: CASSPDTYEQYF.

Many counts were recorded for this clonotype. The chain links TRBV28 to TRBJ2-1; D is undetermined. Trimming took 5 bases from V and 6 from J, leaving 11 bases between them. Per germline, CDR1 MDHEN and CDR2 SYDVKM. CDR3 length: 13 amino acids. The chain's CDR3 is CASSTMTGNEQFF. CDR3 DNA sequence: TGTGCCAGCAGTACGATGACCGGCAATGAGCAGTTCTTC.

This clonotype was recorded a few times. The V gene is TRBV11-2, the J gene TRBJ2-3; D is ambiguous. The CDR3 spans 17 residues. V shed 3 bases and J shed 6 bases, with 22 bases lying between them. Germline CDR1 SGHAT, CDR2 FQNNGV. Here the CDR3 reads CASSFTMRSSYFDTQYF. The CDR3 DNA follows: TGTGCCAGCAGCTTCACGATGCGTTCATCCTACTTCGATACGCAGTATTTT.

The table lists this clonotype with a few counts. The V call is TRBV19, the J call TRBJ2-1, with unresolved D. The CDR3 totals 14 residues. V was trimmed by 1 base and J by 8 bases, leaving 12 bases between them. Germline V gene sequence: CDR1 LNHDA, CDR2 SQIVND (reference sequence). CDR3 sequence reads: CASSIAFRSDEQFF. The CDR3 bases are TGTGCCAGTAGTATAGCCTTCCGGAGCGATGAGCAGTTCTTC. Looking up the rest from reference TRBV19 and TRBJ2-1 gives the full variable domain: DGGITQSPKYLFRKEGQNVTLSCEQNLNHDAMYWYRQDPGQGLRLIYYSQIVNDFQKGDIAEGYSVSREKKESFPLTVTSAQKNPTAFYLCASSIAFRSDEQFFGPGTRLTVL.

At least ten counts were recorded for this clonotype. The rearrangement uses TRBV7-2 and TRBJ2-7; perhaps TRBD2 as D (7 bases). Trimming removed 3 bases from V and 4 bases from J, with 16 bases in between. This CDR3 has 15 amino acids. The germline V gene has CDR1 SGHTA and CDR2 FQGNSA. DNA of the CDR3: TGTGCCAGCAGCTTGCTGGGGGGGCTTGTATACGAGCAGTACTTC. Its protein is CASSLLGGLVYEQYF.

This chain links TRBV12-3 or TRBV12-4 with TRBJ1-4; TRBD1 aligns across 9 bases. V trimming: 7 bases; J trimming: 4 bases; junction bases outside the gene matches: 7. The CDR3 consists of 15 residues. CDR3 residues: CASNTGGLINEKLFF. The CDR3 coding sequence is TGTGCCAGCAACACAGGGGGCCTGATTAATGAAAAACTGTTTTTT.

This clonotype has a handful of counts. The V gene is TRBV19, the J gene TRBJ2-4; the D gene could be TRBD1 or TRBD2 (5 bases each). This CDR3 spans 13 amino acids. V lost 5 bases to trimming and J lost 3 bases, with 8 bases between them. Germline V gene sequence: CDR1 LNHDA, CDR2 SQIVND (reference sequence). As DNA, the CDR3 is TGTGCCAGTAGTGGGGGAAGCAAAAACATTCAGTACTTC. This gives the protein CASSGGSKNIQYF.

This clonotype was recorded at least ten times. The chain carries TRBV12-3 or TRBV12-4 and TRBJ2-5; the D gene is possibly TRBD2 (6 bases). The CDR3 is 13 residues long. The germline V and J ends were trimmed by 3 bases and 5 bases, with 10 bases remaining between them. This CDR3 is CASSLTRWETQYF. CDR3 nucleotide sequence: TGTGCCAGCAGTTTGACTAGGTGGGAGACCCAGTACTTC.

This clonotype was found many times. The V and J genes are TRBV11-2 and TRBJ2-5, with D maybe TRBD2 (5 bases). The CDR3 has 14 residues. Trimming shortened V by 4 bases and J by 4 bases, and 13 bases separated the two germline ends. The germline gives CDR1 SGHAT, CDR2 FQNNGV. CDR3 amino acids: CASSYGEWRETQYF. As DNA, the CDR3 is TGTGCCAGCAGCTATGGGGAGTGGAGAGAGACCCAGTACTTC.

This clonotype was seen at least ten times. The chain links TRBV18 to TRBJ1-3; no clear D. Germline V lookup: CDR1 KGHSH, CDR2 LQKENI. V lost 6 bases and J lost 4, with 13 bases in between. The length of the CDR3 is 14 residues. The CDR3 coding sequence is TGTGCCAGCTCCCGAACTTGGGAAGGAAACACCATATATTTT. Translated: CASSRTWEGNTIYF.

This clonotype was recorded many times. The chain recombines TRBV3-1 with TRBJ2-1; no clear D. The CDR3 has 12 residues. V shed 5 bases and J shed 4 bases, with 6 bases lying between them. Per germline, CDR1 LGHDT and CDR2 YNNKEL (reference sequence). The CDR3 DNA reads as TGTGCCAGCAGCGCCGATTACAATGAGCAGTTCTTC. It translates to CASSADYNEQFF.

There are many counts of this clonotype. The V call is TRBV5-1, the J call TRBJ2-7, with 10 bases lining up with TRBD1. Trimming took 0 bases from V and 12 from J; bases not matched to a gene: 12. Germline V gives CDR1 SGHRS, CDR2 YFSETQ. This CDR3 has 15 amino acids. In DNA, the CDR3 is TGCGCCAGCAGCTTGGCCGGGACAGGGGTGACCCCACGGTACTTC. Translation gives CASSLAGTGVTPRYF. Looking up the rest from reference TRBV5-1 and TRBJ2-7 gives the full variable domain: KAGVTQTPRYLIKTRGQQVTLSCSPISGHRSVSWYQQTPGQGLQFLFEYFSETQRNKGNFPGRFSGRQFSNSRSEMNVSTLELGDSALYLCASSLAGTGVTPRYFGPGTRLTVT.

This chain uses TRBV3-1 with TRBJ1-6, with 8 bases fitting TRBD1. The CDR3 spans 16 residues. Germline V gene sequence: CDR1 LGHDT, CDR2 YNNKEL (reference sequence). Trimming took 0 bases from V and 6 from J; bases not matched to a gene: 4. This CDR3 reads CASSQDQGARNSPLHF. The CDR3 bases are TGTGCCAGCAGCCAAGATCAGGGGGCGCGTAATTCACCCCTCCACTTT.

This clonotype was seen a few times. The V call is TRBV5-1, the J call TRBJ1-1; D is ambiguous. Germline V gene lookup returns CDR1 SGHRS and CDR2 YFSETQ. Trimming stripped 2 bases from V and 6 bases from J, with 11 bases between. CDR3 size: 13 residues. This CDR3 reads CASSFFDGPEAFF. Here the CDR3 DNA reads TGCGCCAGCAGCTTTTTCGACGGACCTGAAGCTTTCTTT. The variable domain in full, completed from reference TRBV5-1 and TRBJ1-1, reads KAGVTQTPRYLIKTRGQQVTLSCSPISGHRSVSWYQQTPGQGLQFLFEYFSETQRNKGNFPGRFSGRQFSNSRSEMNVSTLELGDSALYLCASSFFDGPEAFFGQGTRLTVV.

By sample share, this clonotype is medium-sized (0.01 to 0.1%). This sequence joins TRBV6-6 and TRBJ2-7; D is undetermined. The V gene's germline CDR1 is MNHNY and CDR2 SVGAGI (reference sequence). The CDR3 has 13 amino acids. Deletions cut 0 bases from V and 3 bases from J, with 6 bases between. CDR3 amino acids: CASSYSQDYEQYV. Here the CDR3 DNA reads TGTGCCAGCAGTTACTCGCAGGACTACGAGCAGTACGTC.

The sample holds a few counts of this clonotype. The V gene is TRBV20-1, the J gene TRBJ1-4; TRBD1 is a possible D gene (5 bases). Germline V gives CDR1 DFQATT, CDR2 SNEGSKA (reference sequence). The CDR3 contains 18 residues. V lost 6 bases to trimming and J lost 0 bases, with 23 bases between them. Here the CDR3 DNA reads TGCAGTGCGATCCTGAAGACGGACACTTCCCCAACTAATGAAAAACTGTTTTTT. It translates to CSAILKTDTSPTNEKLFF.

This clonotype was counted at least ten times. The chain combines TRBV4-1 with TRBJ2-7; D call uncertain. The CDR3 is made up of 11 amino acids. With 3 bases removed from V and 4 bases from J, the gap between germline ends came to 4 bases. Germline CDR1 and CDR2: MGHRA and YSYEKL. The CDR3 loop reads CASSQFYEQYV. DNA for the CDR3: TGCGCCAGCAGCCAGTTTTACGAGCAGTACGTC.

This clonotype came up many times. The V gene is TRBV6-4, the J gene TRBJ2-3; perhaps D is TRBD1 or TRBD2 (6 bases each). V was pared by 6 bases and J by 4 bases, with 23 bases between. Per the germline V gene, CDR1 is MRHNA and CDR2 is SNTAGT. This CDR3 comprises 17 residues. CDR3 sequence: CASSGQRGTCEADTQYF. The CDR3 nucleotides are TGTGCCAGCAGCGGCCAAAGGGGGACTTGTGAGGCAGATACGCAGTATTTT.

There are many counts of this clonotype. The chain recombines TRBV18 with TRBJ2-7; a possible D gene is TRBD1 (6 bases). This CDR3 region has 14 residues. Trimming left V 2 bases short and J 0 bases short, with 8 bases between. Germline lookup yields CDR1 KGHSH and CDR2 LQKENI. The CDR3 DNA reads TGTGCCAGCTCACCAGGACAGAGCTCCTACGAGCAGTACTTC. Encoded protein: CASSPGQSSYEQYF.

This clonotype was recorded at least ten times. V and J are TRBV7-6 and TRBJ2-3; no clear D. Germline loops: CDR1 SGHVS, CDR2 FNYEAQ. Trimming stripped 3 bases from V and 0 bases from J, with 7 bases between. The CDR3 consists of 14 residues. The CDR3 reads CASSFSTSTDTQYF. CDR3 nucleotides: TGTGCCAGCAGCTTTTCAACTAGCACAGATACGCAGTATTTT.

There are many counts of this clonotype. The gene calls are TRBV5-6 and TRBJ1-2, with D perhaps matching TRBD1 (5 bases). Trimming took 4 bases from V and 5 from J, leaving 18 bases between them. This CDR3 comprises 15 residues. The germline gives CDR1 SGHDT, CDR2 YYEEEE. For the CDR3, the DNA is TGTGCCAGCAGCCCGAAATTCAGGGATGGATATGGCTACACCTTC. Translation: CASSPKFRDGYGYTF.